The rows below give T cell receptor beta chains drawn from one sample of a study of blood T cell repertoires in COVID-19. Assay used: immunoSEQ multiplex PCR; TCRdb lists only in-frame clones, some missing. The sample lists about 63,000 clones; roughly four fifths were seen once. The sample consisted of peripheral blood. The source of these receptors is a man aged 55-75 years with COVID-19, enrolled during active disease. Each CDR3 is given with its conserved first and last residue.

v_call	j_call	cdr3_aa
TRBV10-3	TRBJ2-3	CAMGTGADTQYF
TRBV2	TRBJ2-7	CASLGQGAYEQYF
TRBV10-3	TRBJ1-5	CAISPGRETGGNQPQHF
TRBV14	TRBJ1-2	CASSQEPPGVNYGYTF
TRBV7-9	TRBJ1-5	CASSLPGDNQPQHF
TRBV27	TRBJ2-1	CASSPRTRNEQFF
TRBV3-1/TRBV3-2	TRBJ1-4	CASSQDLPGAYEKLFF
TRBV27	TRBJ2-2	CASSPTTRNTGELFF
TRBV10-3	TRBJ2-1	CAISERLAGGLYNEQFF
TRBV19	TRBJ1-5	CASTSDSHPVPQHF
TRBV15	TRBJ1-4	CATSRDSNTGTGSEKLFF
TRBV30	TRBJ2-5	CAWNGRGTQYF
TRBV9	TRBJ1-2	CASSGGNKDGYTF
TRBV7-2	TRBJ2-2	CASSLGGVGELFF
TRBV18	TRBJ2-7	CASSPPTGNHEQYF
TRBV5-1	TRBJ2-5	CASSLDIWYQETQYF
TRBV19	TRBJ1-1	CASSSRVSNTEAFF
TRBV6-2/TRBV6-3	TRBJ2-7	CASSADRDSSEQYF
TRBV7-9	TRBJ2-7	CASSLRGATAQQYF
TRBV24-1	TRBJ1-2	CATAPPGQEYNYGYTF
TRBV6-5	TRBJ1-2	CASRFAFAGDYGYTF
TRBV6-4	TRBJ2-7	CASSERQGDEQYF
TRBV5-6	TRBJ1-6	CASSLAGSHSPLHF
TRBV29-1	TRBJ1-4	CSVRGDRGSTNEKLFF
TRBV29-1	TRBJ2-5	CSGGDRGGETQYF
TRBV9	TRBJ2-1	CASTGTSGRADYNEQFF
TRBV18	TRBJ1-1	CASSPQKGMNTEAFF
TRBV29-1	TRBJ1-1	CSVEETSNTEAFF
TRBV5-1	TRBJ2-5	CASSLEVAGVAGTQYF
TRBV6-5	TRBJ1-1	CASSRELGGSSEAFF
TRBV7-3	TRBJ1-2	CASSLGPNYGYTF
TRBV3-1/TRBV3-2	TRBJ2-1	CASSQALGGGVAYNEQFF
TRBV2	TRBJ2-2	CASTSGRLTGELFF
TRBV7-3	TRBJ2-5	CASSPGQGEETQYF
TRBV7-8	TRBJ1-1	CASRRQGEGTEAFF
TRBV24-1	TRBJ2-5	CATSDRDSPRETQYF
TRBV18	TRBJ2-7	CASSPGQDYEQYF
TRBV6-1	TRBJ2-5	CASSDELDGTQYF
TRBV9	TRBJ1-2	CASSLGGLEGYTF
TRBV25-1	TRBJ2-1	CASSEYVQAGEQFF
TRBV7-2	TRBJ1-5	CASSLQSNQPQHF
TRBV12-3/TRBV12-4	TRBJ1-1	CASSPTGAGEAFF
TRBV19	TRBJ2-7	CASTLGTGNFEQYF
TRBV7-2	TRBJ2-3	CASSLSPSGIKDTQYF
TRBV5-8	TRBJ1-2	CASSLQGNYGYTF
TRBV19	TRBJ1-5	CASSSWTGGDPEHF
TRBV10-2	TRBJ1-2	CASSELTGIYGYTF
TRBV20-1	TRBJ2-3	CSASAAGGFTDTQYF
TRBV4-1	TRBJ2-7	CASSQGQGAGEQYF